This record concerns one T cell receptor beta chain sequence. Its specificity is unknown. Through Arm-PCR of CDR3 regions and iRepertoire HTBI primers, TCR beta libraries were built. TCRdb called the multiplex PCR reads again in MiXCR, with one record for every CDR3 protein. The data contain about 400,000 distinct CDR3 sequences, 15% to 17% of them seen just once; the ten biggest clones take up around a fifth. Germline V CDR1 and CDR2: SQVTM, ANQGSEA. The V segment lost 4 bases and the J segment 5 bases; nucleotides outside the gene matches: 7. The CDR3 runs 14 residues. The sample is drawn from a study of regulatory T cells in long-lasting Graves disease. Study-wide results and caveats: Persistent Graves' cases showed lower TCR diversity than newly diagnosed cases. Persistent patients shared more public clonotypes (fewer than 3,000) than newly diagnosed patients (966).

The time point was: newly diagnosed GD, antithyroid drugs for less than 3 months. Construction of the TCR library relied on RNA isolated from PBMCs. Clinicians diagnosed Graves' disease using American Thyroid Association guidelines. The chain is built from TRBV29-1 and TRBJ2-3; 9 positions match TRBD2. This TCR was sampled from a female donor with Graves disease. The sample consisted of peripheral blood mononuclear cells (PBMCs), taken at new diagnosis, from a patient treated with antithyroid drugs. CDR3 residues: CSVGRAGGEDTQYF. For the CDR3, the DNA is TGCAGCGTTGGTCGAGCGGGGGGAGAAGATACGCAGTATTTT.